This T cell receptor (beta chain) was observed in a study of beta chain features in type 1 diabetes. Study-level points and caveats: People with Type 1 diabetes carried modestly yet significantly shorter TCRB CDR3s in all four CD4+ subsets.

As for this clone: What it binds is unknown. One junction end disagrees with the germline gene, perhaps due to a read error.

The study reverse transcribed the entire isolated RNA, so it sequenced expressed TCRB transcripts. Some clones are missing from TCRdb's copy, which holds only in-frame ones; the method was immunoSEQ multiplex PCR. The data hold roughly 230,000 clones, with roughly 10% observed a single time. This CDR3 is built from 13 residues. Per germline, CDR1 SGHTA and CDR2 FQGNSA. This chain joins TRBV7-2 and TRBJ1-5; D gene unclear. This TCR was recovered from a man aged 25 to 45 with type 1 diabetes. The sequencing sample was made of naive CD4+ T cells from blood. CDR3 in amino acids: CASGFPGNQPQHF. CDR3 nucleotide sequence: TGTGCCAGCGGCTTCCCCGGCAATCAGCCCCAGCATTTT.